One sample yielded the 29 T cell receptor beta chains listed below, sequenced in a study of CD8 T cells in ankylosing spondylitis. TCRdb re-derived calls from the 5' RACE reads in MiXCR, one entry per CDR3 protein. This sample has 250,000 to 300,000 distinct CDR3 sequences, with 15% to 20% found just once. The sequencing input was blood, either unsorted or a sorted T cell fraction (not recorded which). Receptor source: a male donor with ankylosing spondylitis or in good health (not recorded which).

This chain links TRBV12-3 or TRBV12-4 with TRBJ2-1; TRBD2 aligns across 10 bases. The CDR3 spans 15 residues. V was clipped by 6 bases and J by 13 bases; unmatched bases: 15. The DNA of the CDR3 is TGTGCCAGCAGCGCCCTAATAGCGGGAGGATTCCACCAGTTCTTC. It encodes CASSALIAGGFHQFF.

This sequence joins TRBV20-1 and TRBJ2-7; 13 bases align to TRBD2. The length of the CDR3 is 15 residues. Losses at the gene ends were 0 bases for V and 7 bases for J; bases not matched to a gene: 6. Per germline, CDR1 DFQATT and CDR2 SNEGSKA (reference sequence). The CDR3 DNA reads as TGCAGTGCTAGAGAACTAGCGGGAGGGTCGTGGGAGCAGTACTTC. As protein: CSARELAGGSWEQYF.

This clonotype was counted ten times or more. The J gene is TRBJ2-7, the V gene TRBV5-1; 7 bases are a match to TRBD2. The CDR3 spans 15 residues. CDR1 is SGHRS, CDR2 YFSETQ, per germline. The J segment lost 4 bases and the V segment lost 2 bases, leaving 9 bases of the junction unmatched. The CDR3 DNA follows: TGCGCCAGCAGCTTTGGATGGGCGGGAGCATACGAGCAGTACTTC. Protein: CASSFGWAGAYEQYF.

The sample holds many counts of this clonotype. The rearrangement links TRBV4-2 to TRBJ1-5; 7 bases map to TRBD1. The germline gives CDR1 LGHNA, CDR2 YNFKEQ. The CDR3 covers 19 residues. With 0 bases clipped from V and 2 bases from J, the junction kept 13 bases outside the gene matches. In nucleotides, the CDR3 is TGTGCCAGCAGCCAAGAGACAGGGTTTGCGACGGCAGGCAATCAGCCCCAGCATTTT. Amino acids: CASSQETGFATAGNQPQHF.

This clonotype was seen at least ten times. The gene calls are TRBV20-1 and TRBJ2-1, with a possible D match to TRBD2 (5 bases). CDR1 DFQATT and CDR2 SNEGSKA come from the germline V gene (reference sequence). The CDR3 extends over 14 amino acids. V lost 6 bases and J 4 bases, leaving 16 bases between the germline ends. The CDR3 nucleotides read TGCAGTGCCCAGAGCGGCACATCTTACAATGAGCAGTTCTTC. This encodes CSAQSGTSYNEQFF.

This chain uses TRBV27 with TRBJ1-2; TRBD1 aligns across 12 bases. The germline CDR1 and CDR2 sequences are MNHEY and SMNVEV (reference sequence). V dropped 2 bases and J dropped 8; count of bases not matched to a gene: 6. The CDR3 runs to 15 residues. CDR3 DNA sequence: TGTGCCAGCAGTTTAGTGGGACAGGGGGCAAGAGGCTACACCTTC. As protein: CASSLVGQGARGYTF.

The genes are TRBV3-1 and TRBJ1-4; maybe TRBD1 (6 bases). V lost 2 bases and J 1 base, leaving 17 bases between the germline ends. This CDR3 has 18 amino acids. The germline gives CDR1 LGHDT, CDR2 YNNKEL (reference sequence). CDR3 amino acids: CASSQRSGQPITNEKLFF. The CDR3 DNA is TGTGCCAGCAGCCAAAGATCAGGACAGCCTATAACTAATGAAAAACTGTTTTTT.

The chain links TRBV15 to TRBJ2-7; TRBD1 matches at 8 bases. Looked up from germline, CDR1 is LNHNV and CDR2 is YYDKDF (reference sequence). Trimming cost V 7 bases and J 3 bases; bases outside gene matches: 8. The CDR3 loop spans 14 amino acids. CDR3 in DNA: TGTGCCACCACCTCAGGGGACAGGATCTACGAGCAGTACTTC. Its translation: CATTSGDRIYEQYF.

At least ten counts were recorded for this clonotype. The CDR3 bases are TGCAGCGTTGCTAGCGGCAGATACAATGAGCAGTTCTTC. Translated: CSVASGRYNEQFF. The chain combines TRBV29-1 with TRBJ2-1; 7 nucleotides agree with TRBD2. The CDR3 runs 13 residues. Germline assignment: CDR1 SQVTM and CDR2 ANQGSEA. J lost 4 bases, V lost 4 bases, and 4 bases had no gene match.

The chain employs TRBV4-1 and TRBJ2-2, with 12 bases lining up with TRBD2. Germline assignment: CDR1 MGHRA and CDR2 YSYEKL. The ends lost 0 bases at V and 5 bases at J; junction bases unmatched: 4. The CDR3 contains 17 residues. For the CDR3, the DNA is TGCGCCAGCAGCCAAGAAGGGCTAGCGGGAGGGACCGGGGAGCTGTTTTTT. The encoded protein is CASSQEGLAGGTGELFF.

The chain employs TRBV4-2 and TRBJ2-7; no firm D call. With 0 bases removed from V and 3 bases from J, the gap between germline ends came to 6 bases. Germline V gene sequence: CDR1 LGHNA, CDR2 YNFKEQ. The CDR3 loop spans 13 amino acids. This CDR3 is CASSQDGIYEQYF. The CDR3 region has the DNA TGTGCCAGCAGCCAAGACGGCATCTACGAGCAGTACTTC.

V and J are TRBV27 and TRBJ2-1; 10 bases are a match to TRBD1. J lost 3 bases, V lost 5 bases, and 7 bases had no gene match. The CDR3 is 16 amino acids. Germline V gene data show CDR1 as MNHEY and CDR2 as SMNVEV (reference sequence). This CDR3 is CASSGTGVRGYNEQFF. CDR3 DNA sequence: TGTGCCAGCAGTGGGACAGGGGTACGGGGCTACAATGAGCAGTTCTTC.

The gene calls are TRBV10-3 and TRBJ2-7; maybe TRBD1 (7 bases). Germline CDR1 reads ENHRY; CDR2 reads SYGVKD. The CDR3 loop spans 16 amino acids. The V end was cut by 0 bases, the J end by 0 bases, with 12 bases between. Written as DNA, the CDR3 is TGTGCCATCAGTGAGTCGGCAGGGGGGAGCTCCTACGAGCAGTACTTC. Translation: CAISESAGGSSYEQYF.

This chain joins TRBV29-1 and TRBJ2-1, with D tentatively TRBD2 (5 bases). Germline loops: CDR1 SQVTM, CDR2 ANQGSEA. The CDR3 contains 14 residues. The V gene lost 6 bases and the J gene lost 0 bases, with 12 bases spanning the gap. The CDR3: CSVESGSSYNEQFF. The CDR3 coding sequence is TGCAGCGTCGAGAGCGGATCCTCCTACAATGAGCAGTTCTTC.

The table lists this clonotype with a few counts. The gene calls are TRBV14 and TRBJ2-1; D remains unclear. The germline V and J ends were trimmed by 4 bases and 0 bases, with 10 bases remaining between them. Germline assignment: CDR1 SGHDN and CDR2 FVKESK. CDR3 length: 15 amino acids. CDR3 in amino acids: CASSPHKSSYNEQFF. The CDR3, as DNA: TGTGCCAGCAGCCCACATAAGAGCTCCTACAATGAGCAGTTCTTC.

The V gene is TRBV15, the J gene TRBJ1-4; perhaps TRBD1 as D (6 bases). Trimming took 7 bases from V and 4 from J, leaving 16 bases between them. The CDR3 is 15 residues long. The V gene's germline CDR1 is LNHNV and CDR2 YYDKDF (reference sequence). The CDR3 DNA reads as TGTGCCACCACGCCTAACAGGGAACTTAATGAAAAACTGTTTTTT. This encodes CATTPNRELNEKLFF.

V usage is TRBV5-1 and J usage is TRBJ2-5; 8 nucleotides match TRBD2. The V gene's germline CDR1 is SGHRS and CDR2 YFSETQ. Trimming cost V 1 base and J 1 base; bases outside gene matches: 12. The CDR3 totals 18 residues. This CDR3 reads CASSLKLDLAGFQETQYF. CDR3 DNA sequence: TGCGCCAGCAGCTTGAAGTTAGACCTAGCGGGCTTCCAAGAGACCCAGTACTTC.

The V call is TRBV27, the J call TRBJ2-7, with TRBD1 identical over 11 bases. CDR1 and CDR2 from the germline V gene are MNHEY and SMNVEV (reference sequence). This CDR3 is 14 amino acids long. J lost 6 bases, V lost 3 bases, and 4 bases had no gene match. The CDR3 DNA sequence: TGTGCCAGCAGTTTTGCCGGGACAGGGGGCGAGCAGTACTTC. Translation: CASSFAGTGGEQYF.

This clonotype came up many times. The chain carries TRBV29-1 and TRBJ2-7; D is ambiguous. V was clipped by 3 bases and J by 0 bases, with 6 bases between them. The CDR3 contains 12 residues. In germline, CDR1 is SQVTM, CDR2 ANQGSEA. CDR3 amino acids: CSVEVSSYEQYF. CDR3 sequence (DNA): TGCAGCGTTGAGGTCAGCTCCTACGAGCAGTACTTC.

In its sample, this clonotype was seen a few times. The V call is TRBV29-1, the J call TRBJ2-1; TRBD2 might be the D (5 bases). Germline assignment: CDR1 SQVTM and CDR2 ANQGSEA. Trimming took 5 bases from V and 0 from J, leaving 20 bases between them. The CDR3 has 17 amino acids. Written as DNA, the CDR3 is TGCAGCGTTAATGGGTTTCCAGCGGCGAGCTCCTACAATGAGCAGTTCTTC. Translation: CSVNGFPAASSYNEQFF.

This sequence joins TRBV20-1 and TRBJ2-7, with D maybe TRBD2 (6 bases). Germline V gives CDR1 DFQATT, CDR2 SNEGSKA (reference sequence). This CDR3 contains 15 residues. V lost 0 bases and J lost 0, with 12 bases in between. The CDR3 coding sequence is TGCAGTGCTAGAGATGGAGGGACCAGCTCCTACGAGCAGTACTTC. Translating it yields CSARDGGTSSYEQYF.

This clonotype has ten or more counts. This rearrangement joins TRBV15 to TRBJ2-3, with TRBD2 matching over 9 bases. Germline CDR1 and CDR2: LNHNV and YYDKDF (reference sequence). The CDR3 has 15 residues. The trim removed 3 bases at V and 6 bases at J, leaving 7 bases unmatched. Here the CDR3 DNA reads TGTGCCACCAGCAGGCGGGAGGGGAATGGGGATACGCAGTATTTT. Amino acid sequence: CATSRREGNGDTQYF. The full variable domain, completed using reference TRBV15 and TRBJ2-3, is DAMVIQNPRYQVTQFGKPVTLSCSQTLNHNVMYWYQQKSSQAPKLLFHYYDKDFNNEADTPDNFQSRRPNTSFCFLDIRSPGLGDTAMYLCATSRREGNGDTQYFGPGTRLTVL.

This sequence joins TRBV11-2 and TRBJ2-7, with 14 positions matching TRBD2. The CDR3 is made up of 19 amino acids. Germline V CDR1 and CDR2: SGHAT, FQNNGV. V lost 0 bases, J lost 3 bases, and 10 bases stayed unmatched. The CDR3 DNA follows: TGTGCCAGCAGCTTAGATCAGCCGGGACTAGCGGGAGCTTTCTACGAGCAGTACTTC. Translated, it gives CASSLDQPGLAGAFYEQYF.

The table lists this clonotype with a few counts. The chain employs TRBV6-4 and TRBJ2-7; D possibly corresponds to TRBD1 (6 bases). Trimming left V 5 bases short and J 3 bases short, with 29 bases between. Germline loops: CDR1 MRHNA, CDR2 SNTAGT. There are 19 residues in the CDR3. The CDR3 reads CASSNFYPWGIEGDYEQYF. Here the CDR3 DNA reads TGTGCCAGCAGTAACTTTTATCCCTGGGGGATAGAGGGGGACTACGAGCAGTACTTC.

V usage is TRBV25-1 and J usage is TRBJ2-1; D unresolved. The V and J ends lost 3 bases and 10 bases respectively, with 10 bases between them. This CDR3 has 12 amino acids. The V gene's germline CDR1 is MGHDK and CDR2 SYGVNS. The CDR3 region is CASSEPGPEQFF. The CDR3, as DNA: TGTGCCAGCAGTGAGCCGGGCCCCGAGCAGTTCTTC.

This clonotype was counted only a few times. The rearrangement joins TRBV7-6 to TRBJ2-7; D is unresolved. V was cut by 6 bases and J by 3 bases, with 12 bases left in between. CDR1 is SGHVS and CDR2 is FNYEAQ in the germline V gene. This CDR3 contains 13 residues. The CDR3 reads CASSPGRLYEQYF. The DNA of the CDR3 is TGTGCCAGCAGTCCCGGACGGCTCTACGAGCAGTACTTC.

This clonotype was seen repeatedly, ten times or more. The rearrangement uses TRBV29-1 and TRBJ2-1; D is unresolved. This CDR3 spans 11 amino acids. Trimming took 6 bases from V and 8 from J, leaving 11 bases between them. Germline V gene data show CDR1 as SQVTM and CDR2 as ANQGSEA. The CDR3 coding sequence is TGCAGCGTCCTAGTAACGGATGAGCAGTTCTTC. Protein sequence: CSVLVTDEQFF.

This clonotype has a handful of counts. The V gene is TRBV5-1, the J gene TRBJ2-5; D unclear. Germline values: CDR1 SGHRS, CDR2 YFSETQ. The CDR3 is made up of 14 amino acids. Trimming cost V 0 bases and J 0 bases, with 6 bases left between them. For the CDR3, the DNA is TGCGCCAGCAGCTTGGGATCGAACCAAGAGACCCAGTACTTC. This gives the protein CASSLGSNQETQYF.

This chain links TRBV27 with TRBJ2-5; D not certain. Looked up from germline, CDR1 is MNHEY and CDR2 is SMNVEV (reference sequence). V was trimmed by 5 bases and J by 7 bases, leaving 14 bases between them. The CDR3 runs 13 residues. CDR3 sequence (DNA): TGTGCCAGCAGTGATGAACTACAAAGGACCCAGTACTTC. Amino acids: CASSDELQRTQYF.